The 21 T cell receptor beta chains in this list originate from one sample, sequenced in a study of blood T cell repertoires in COVID-19. The table came from immunoSEQ multiplex PCR; TCRdb's copy has only in-frame clones and leaves some out. The sample lists around 89,000 clones; about three quarters were seen once. Source material: peripheral blood. The receptor set was obtained from a woman at least 80 years old with acute or convalescent COVID-19.

The J gene is TRBJ1-6, the V gene TRBV7-2; TRBD1 might be the D (6 bases). Looked up from germline, CDR1 is SGHTA and CDR2 is FQGNSA. The CDR3 totals 16 residues. V shed 6 bases and J shed 6 bases, with 18 bases lying between them. The CDR3 sequence is CASSSEGGLTNSPLHF. The CDR3 DNA follows: TGTGCCAGCAGTTCCGAGGGGGGGTTGACTAATTCACCCCTCCACTTT.

About this clone itself: The junction departs from the called germline gene at one end, perhaps through a read error. The J gene is TRBJ1-5, the V gene TRBV27; D is undetermined. Germline CDR1 reads MNHEY; CDR2 reads SMNVEV (reference sequence). The CDR3 totals 13 residues. In DNA, the CDR3 is TGTGCCAGCAGCTACCAGGCCAATCAACCCCAGCATTTT. The encoded protein is CASSYQANQPQHF.

This chain joins TRBV28 and TRBJ2-5; 8 nucleotides match TRBD2. CDR1 and CDR2 from the germline V gene are MDHEN and SYDVKM. V shed 5 bases and J 3 bases; nucleotides not matched to a gene: 5. The length of the CDR3 is 14 residues. Written as DNA, the CDR3 is TGTGCCAGCAGTCGGGGGGGCCGGGAAGAGACCCAGTACTTC. Amino acids: CASSRGGREETQYF.

This clone was detected only a few times. The V call is TRBV2, the J call TRBJ2-4, with 7 nucleotides matching TRBD1. The CDR3 sequence is 17 residues long. Germline CDR1 and CDR2: SNHLY and FYNNEI. The J segment lost 4 bases and the V segment lost 0 bases, leaving 9 bases of the junction unmatched. CDR3 in DNA: TGTGCCAGCAGTGAAGCGGTTATGGGACAGAAAAAAAACATTCAGTACTTC. Translated: CASSEAVMGQKKNIQYF.

The chain joins TRBV5-1 to TRBJ2-1, with D possibly being TRBD1 (6 bases). The CDR3 sequence is 14 residues long. Germline V gives CDR1 SGHRS, CDR2 YFSETQ. V lost 4 bases and J lost 8, with 16 bases in between. The CDR3 nucleotides are TGCGCCAGCAGCCGGACAGCCCCTGGAGATGAGCAGTTCTTC. Translated, it gives CASSRTAPGDEQFF. The entire variable domain, with the rest obtained from reference TRBV5-1 and TRBJ2-1, is as follows: KAGVTQTPRYLIKTRGQQVTLSCSPISGHRSVSWYQQTPGQGLQFLFEYFSETQRNKGNFPGRFSGRQFSNSRSEMNVSTLELGDSALYLCASSRTAPGDEQFFGPGTRLTVL.

V is TRBV25-1 and J is TRBJ1-2; TRBD1 matches at 10 bases. The J segment lost 7 bases and the V segment lost 3 bases, leaving 8 bases of the junction unmatched. Germline V gene sequence: CDR1 MGHDK, CDR2 SYGVNS. The CDR3 runs 15 residues. CDR3 loop: CASSDPGTGEAGYTF. In nucleotides, the CDR3 is TGTGCCAGCAGTGATCCCGGGACAGGGGAGGCTGGCTACACCTTC.

V is TRBV11-3 and J is TRBJ2-6, with a possible D match to TRBD2 (5 bases). This CDR3 spans 16 amino acids. Germline V lookup: CDR1 SGHNT, CDR2 YENEEA. Trimming took off 1 base at V and 3 bases at J, with 10 bases between the two ends. The CDR3 sequence is CASSLVEDCGANVLTF. CDR3 DNA: TGTGCCAGCAGCTTAGTGGAGGATTGTGGGGCCAACGTCCTGACTTTC.

The chain is built from TRBV27 and TRBJ1-1; a weak D match, TRBD1 (6 bases). Trimming took 1 base from V and 7 from J, leaving 13 bases between them. CDR1 and CDR2 (germline): MNHEY, SMNVEV (reference sequence). CDR3 length: 14 amino acids. The CDR3 DNA is TGTGCCAGCAGTTTATATCCCGGGACATATGAAGCTTTCTTT. Amino acid sequence: CASSLYPGTYEAFF.

This chain joins TRBV6-2 or TRBV6-3 and TRBJ1-1; 8 bases are a match to TRBD1. The V gene end was trimmed by 2 bases and the J gene end by 3 bases; junction bases not matched to a gene: 8. Germline values: CDR1 MNHEY, CDR2 SVGEGT. This CDR3 region has 16 residues. CDR3 protein: CASSYKAGGVDTEAFF. The CDR3 nucleotides are TGTGCCAGCAGTTACAAGGCAGGGGGCGTCGACACTGAAGCTTTCTTT.

The V call is TRBV28, the J call TRBJ1-5, with TRBD1 matching 8 bases. Per the germline V gene, CDR1 is MDHEN and CDR2 is SYDVKM. V shed 4 bases, J shed 9 bases, and the junction held 5 bases outside the gene matches. This CDR3 region has 13 residues. CDR3 DNA: TGTGCCAGCAGTTCGACAGGGGTGCCGCCCCAGCATTTT. Residues: CASSSTGVPPQHF.

The J gene is TRBJ1-3, the V gene TRBV2, with TRBD1 matching 7 bases. V lost 6 bases to trimming and J lost 2 bases; unmatched junction nucleotides: 1. Germline CDR1 reads SNHLY; CDR2 reads FYNNEI. This CDR3 spans 13 amino acids. Here the CDR3 reads CASRGTAGNTIYF. CDR3 coding DNA: TGTGCCAGCAGAGGGACAGCTGGAAACACCATATATTTT.

This clone was recorded a few times. The chain uses TRBV5-1 and TRBJ2-1, with no clear D. The CDR3 spans 13 residues. The germline gives CDR1 SGHRS, CDR2 YFSETQ. The V end lost 4 bases, the J end lost 7 bases, and 12 bases lay between the germline ends. This CDR3 is CASSQEEWNEQFF. DNA of the CDR3: TGCGCCAGCAGCCAGGAAGAATGGAATGAGCAGTTCTTC.

The CDR3 DNA reads TGTGCCACCAGTGGATCCGAACGAGCGGGGGGTAAAGAGACCCAGTACTTC. Its translation is CATSGSERAGGKETQYF. V gene TRBV24-1 combines with J gene TRBJ2-5, with 9 bases aligning to TRBD2. CDR1 is KGHDR, CDR2 SFDVKD, per germline. The trim removed 5 bases at V and 3 bases at J, leaving 12 bases unmatched. The CDR3 length is 17 residues.

The chain couples TRBV14 to TRBJ2-5; perhaps TRBD2 as D (6 bases). The ends were cut back, 4 bases at V and 5 bases at J, with 17 bases in the middle. The V gene's germline CDR1 is SGHDN and CDR2 FVKESK. The CDR3 sequence is 15 residues long. The DNA for the CDR3 is TGTGCCAGCAGCCGGACCTATTTTGGGGGGGAGACCCAGTACTTC. Encoded protein: CASSRTYFGGETQYF.

This clone was detected only a few times. The chain is built from TRBV7-2 and TRBJ2-1; the D gene is possibly TRBD1 (5 bases). V was clipped by 1 base and J by 4 bases, with 14 bases between them. CDR1 and CDR2 (germline): SGHTA, FQGNSA. This CDR3 has 16 residues. The CDR3 nucleotides read TGTGCCAGCAGCTTAGGGGCAGGGATGGGATACAATGAGCAGTTCTTC. Protein sequence: CASSLGAGMGYNEQFF. Combining the CDR3 with reference TRBV7-2 and TRBJ2-1 gives the whole variable domain GAGVSQSPSNKVTEKGKDVELRCDPISGHTALYWYRQSLGQGLEFLIYFQGNSAPDKSGLPSDRFSAERTGGSVSTLTIQRTQQEDSAVYLCASSLGAGMGYNEQFFGPGTRLTVL.

The V gene is TRBV7-9, the J gene TRBJ1-1; D unresolved. Germline CDR1 is SEHNR and CDR2 is FQNEAQ (reference sequence). V shed 1 base and J shed 8 bases, with 20 bases lying between them. The length of the CDR3 is 16 residues. The CDR3 nucleotides read TGTGCCAGCAGCTTAGTTCTTCCCGACGGGAGGAGGGAAGCTTTCTTT. Translating gives CASSLVLPDGRREAFF.

The genes are TRBV7-2 and TRBJ2-5; 8 bases align to TRBD2. Germline CDR1 and CDR2: SGHTA and FQGNSA. Unmatched junction bases numbered 14, after V lost 5 bases and J lost 3 bases. CDR3 size: 17 residues. CDR3 nucleotides: TGTGCCAGCAGCCTCATGACTAGTCGGGGGGGGAAAGAGACCCAGTACTTC. Protein: CASSLMTSRGGKETQYF.

This chain joins TRBV7-9 and TRBJ1-5; D unresolved. Trimming shortened V by 5 bases and J by 9 bases, and 11 bases separated the two germline ends. This CDR3 is built from 12 residues. Per germline, CDR1 SEHNR and CDR2 FQNEAQ (reference sequence). CDR3: CASSTLTGPQHF. CDR3 nucleotide sequence: TGTGCCAGCAGCACCCTTACGGGGCCCCAGCATTTT.

The CDR3 DNA reads TGTGCCAGCAGTCCCTTCGGAGGGACAGAAATCAATCAGCCCCAGCATTTT. This translates into CASSPFGGTEINQPQHF. The chain uses TRBV27 and TRBJ1-5, with 7 bases lining up with TRBD1. CDR3 length equals 17 residues. Looked up from germline, CDR1 is MNHEY and CDR2 is SMNVEV (reference sequence). The V gene end was trimmed by 5 bases and the J gene end by 3 bases; junction bases not matched to a gene: 13.

Only one count was recorded for this clone. The genes are TRBV5-1 and TRBJ1-2; no reliable D call. Trimming left V 5 bases short and J 2 bases short, with 25 bases between. The germline gives CDR1 SGHRS, CDR2 YFSETQ. This CDR3 has 18 amino acids. CDR3 in amino acids: CASRPAGGSGRVNYGYTF. The CDR3 DNA reads TGCGCCAGCAGACCAGCAGGAGGATCGGGGAGGGTGAACTATGGCTACACCTTC.

This rearrangement joins TRBV7-2 to TRBJ1-4; no firm D call. The germline V and J ends were trimmed by 4 bases and 7 bases, with 7 bases remaining between them. CDR1 SGHTA and CDR2 FQGNSA come from the germline V gene. The CDR3 covers 12 residues. CDR3 bases: TGTGCCAGCAGCTCCTACGCTGAAAAACTGTTTTTT. Translated, it gives CASSSYAEKLFF. Based on the CDR3 plus reference TRBV7-2 and TRBJ1-4, the full variable domain is GAGVSQSPSNKVTEKGKDVELRCDPISGHTALYWYRQSLGQGLEFLIYFQGNSAPDKSGLPSDRFSAERTGGSVSTLTIQRTQQEDSAVYLCASSSYAEKLFFGSGTQLSVL.